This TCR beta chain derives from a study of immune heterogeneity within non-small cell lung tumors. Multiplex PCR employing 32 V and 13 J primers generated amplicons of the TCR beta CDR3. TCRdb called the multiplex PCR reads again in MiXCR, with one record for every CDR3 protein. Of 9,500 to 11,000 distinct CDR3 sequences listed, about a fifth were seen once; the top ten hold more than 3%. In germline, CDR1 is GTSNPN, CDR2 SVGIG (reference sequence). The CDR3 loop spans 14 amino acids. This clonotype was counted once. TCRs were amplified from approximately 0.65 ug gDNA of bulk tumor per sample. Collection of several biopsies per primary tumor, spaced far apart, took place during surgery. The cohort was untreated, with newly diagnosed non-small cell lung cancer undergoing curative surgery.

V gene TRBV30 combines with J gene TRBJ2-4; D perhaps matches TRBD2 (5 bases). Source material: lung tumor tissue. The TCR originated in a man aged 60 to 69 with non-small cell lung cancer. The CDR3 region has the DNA TGTGCTTATTCCTCTATAGCGGCCAAAAACATTCAGTACTTC. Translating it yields CAYSSIAAKNIQYF.